This T cell receptor (beta chain) derives from a study of blood T cell repertoires in COVID-19. Looking at the study overall: T cells, B-cell-depleted T cells, or PBMCs supplied cDNA or gDNA.

This CDR3 has 14 residues. Germline CDR1 reads KGHDR; CDR2 reads SFDVKD. Unmatched junction bases numbered 5, after V lost 8 bases and J lost 5 bases. Using immunoSEQ multiplex PCR, the repertoire was profiled, and TCRdb retains in-frame clones only, with some absent. The profile shows about 330,000 clones, roughly 90% of them singletons. The sample was PBMCs or T cells enriched from blood (not recorded which). The chain links TRBV24-1 to TRBJ2-5, with 12 positions matching TRBD1. This TCR was recovered from a woman between 25 and 40 years old who had recovered from COVID-19. The DNA for the CDR3 is TGTGCCACCAAGGGACAGGGGGCGGGGGAGACCCAGTACTTC. This codes for CATKGQGAGETQYF.